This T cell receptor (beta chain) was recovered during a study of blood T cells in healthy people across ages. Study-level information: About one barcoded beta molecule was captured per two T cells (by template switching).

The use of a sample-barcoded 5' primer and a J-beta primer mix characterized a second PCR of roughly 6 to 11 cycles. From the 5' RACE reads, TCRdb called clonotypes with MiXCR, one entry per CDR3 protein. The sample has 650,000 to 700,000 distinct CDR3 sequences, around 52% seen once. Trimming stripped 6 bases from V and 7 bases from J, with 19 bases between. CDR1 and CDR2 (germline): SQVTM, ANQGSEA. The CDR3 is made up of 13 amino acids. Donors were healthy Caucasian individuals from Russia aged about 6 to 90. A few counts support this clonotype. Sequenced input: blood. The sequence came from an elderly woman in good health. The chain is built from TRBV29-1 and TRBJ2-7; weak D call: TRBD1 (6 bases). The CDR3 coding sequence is TGCAGCGTCGAACAGGGCCTAACAGGGGAGCAGTACTTC. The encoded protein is CSVEQGLTGEQYF.